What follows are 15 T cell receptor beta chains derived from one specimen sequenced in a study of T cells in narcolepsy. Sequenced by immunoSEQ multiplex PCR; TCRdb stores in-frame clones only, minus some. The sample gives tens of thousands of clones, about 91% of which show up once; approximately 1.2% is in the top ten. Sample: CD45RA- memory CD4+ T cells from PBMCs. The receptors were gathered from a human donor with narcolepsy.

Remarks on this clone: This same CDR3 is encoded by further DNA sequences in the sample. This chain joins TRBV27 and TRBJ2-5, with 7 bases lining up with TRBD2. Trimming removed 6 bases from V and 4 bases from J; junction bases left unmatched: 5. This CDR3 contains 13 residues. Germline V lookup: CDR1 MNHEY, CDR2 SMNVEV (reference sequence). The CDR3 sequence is CASSPRGRETQYF. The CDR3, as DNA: TGTGCCAGCAGCCCGCGGGGGAGAGAGACCCAGTACTTC.

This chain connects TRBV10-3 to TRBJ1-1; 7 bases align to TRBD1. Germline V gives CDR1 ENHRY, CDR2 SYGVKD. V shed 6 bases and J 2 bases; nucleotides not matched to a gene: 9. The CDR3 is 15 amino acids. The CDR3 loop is CAISGKTGPNTEAFF. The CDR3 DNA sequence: TGTGCCATCAGCGGAAAGACAGGGCCAAACACTGAAGCTTTCTTT.

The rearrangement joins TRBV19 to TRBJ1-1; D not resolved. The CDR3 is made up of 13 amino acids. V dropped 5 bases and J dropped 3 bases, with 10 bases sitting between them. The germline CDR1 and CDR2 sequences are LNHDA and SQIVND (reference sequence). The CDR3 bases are TGTGCCAGTAGTTTGCAGGTAGACACTGAAGCTTTCTTT. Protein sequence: CASSLQVDTEAFF.

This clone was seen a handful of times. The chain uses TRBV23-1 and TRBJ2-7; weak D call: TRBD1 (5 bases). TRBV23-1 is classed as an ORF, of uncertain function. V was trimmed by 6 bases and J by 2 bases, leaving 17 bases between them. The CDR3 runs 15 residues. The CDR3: CASRPTGRSPYEQYF. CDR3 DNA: TGCGCCAGCAGACCCACAGGAAGATCCCCCTACGAGCAGTACTTC.

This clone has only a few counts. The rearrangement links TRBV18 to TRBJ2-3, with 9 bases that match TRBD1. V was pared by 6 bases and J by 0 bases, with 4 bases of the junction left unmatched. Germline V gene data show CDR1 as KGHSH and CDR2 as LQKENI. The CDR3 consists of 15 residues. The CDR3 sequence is CASSTGQGSTDTQYF. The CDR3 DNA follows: TGTGCCAGCTCGACTGGACAGGGGAGCACAGATACGCAGTATTTT.

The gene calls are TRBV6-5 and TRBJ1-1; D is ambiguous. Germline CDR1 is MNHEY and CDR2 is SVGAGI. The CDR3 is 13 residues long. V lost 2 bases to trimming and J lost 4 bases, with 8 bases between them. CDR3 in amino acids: CASSYKGITEAFF. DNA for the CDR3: TGTGCCAGCAGTTACAAGGGAATCACTGAAGCTTTCTTT.

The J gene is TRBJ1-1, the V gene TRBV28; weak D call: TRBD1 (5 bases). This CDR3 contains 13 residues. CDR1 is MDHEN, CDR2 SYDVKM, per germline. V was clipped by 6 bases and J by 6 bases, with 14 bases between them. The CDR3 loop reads CASRTGVWAEAFF. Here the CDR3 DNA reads TGTGCCAGCAGAACAGGAGTCTGGGCTGAAGCTTTCTTT.

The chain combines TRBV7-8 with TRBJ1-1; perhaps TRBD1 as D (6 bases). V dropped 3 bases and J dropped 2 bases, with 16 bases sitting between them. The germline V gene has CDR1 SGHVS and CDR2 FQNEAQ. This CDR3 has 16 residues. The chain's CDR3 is CASSFPRGGGNTEAFF. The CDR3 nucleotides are TGTGCCAGCAGCTTCCCACGGGGAGGGGGTAACACTGAAGCTTTCTTT. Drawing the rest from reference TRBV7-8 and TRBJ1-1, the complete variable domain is GAGVSQSPRYKVAKRGQDVALRCDPISGHVSLFWYQQALGQGPEFLTYFQNEAQLDKSGLPSDRFFAERPEGSVSTLKIQRTQQEDSAVYLCASSFPRGGGNTEAFFGQGTRLTVV.

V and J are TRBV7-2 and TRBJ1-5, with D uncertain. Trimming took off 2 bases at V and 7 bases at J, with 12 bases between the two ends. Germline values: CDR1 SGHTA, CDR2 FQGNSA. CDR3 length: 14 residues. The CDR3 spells CASSLKGQAQPQHF. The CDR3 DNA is TGTGCCAGCAGCTTAAAAGGTCAAGCACAGCCCCAGCATTTT.

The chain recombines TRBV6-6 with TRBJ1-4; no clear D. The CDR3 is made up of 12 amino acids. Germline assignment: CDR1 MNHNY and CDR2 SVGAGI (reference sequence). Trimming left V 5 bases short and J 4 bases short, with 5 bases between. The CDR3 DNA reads TGTGCCAGCAGTCGGGGTAATGAAAAACTGTTTTTT. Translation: CASSRGNEKLFF.

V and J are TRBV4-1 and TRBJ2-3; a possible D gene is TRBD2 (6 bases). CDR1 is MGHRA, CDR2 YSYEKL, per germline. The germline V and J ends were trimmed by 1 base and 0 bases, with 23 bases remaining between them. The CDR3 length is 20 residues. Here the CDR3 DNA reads TGCGCCAGCAGCCAAGGAGACGCCGGGGCGGGAAGGGGTAGCACAGATACGCAGTATTTT. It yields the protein CASSQGDAGAGRGSTDTQYF.

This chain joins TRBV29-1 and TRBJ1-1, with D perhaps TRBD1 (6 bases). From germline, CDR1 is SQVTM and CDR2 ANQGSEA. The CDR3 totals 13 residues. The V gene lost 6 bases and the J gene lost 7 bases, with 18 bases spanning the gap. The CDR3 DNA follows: TGCAGCGTCTCCAGGGGAGGTGGACGTGAAGCTTTCTTT. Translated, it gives CSVSRGGGREAFF.

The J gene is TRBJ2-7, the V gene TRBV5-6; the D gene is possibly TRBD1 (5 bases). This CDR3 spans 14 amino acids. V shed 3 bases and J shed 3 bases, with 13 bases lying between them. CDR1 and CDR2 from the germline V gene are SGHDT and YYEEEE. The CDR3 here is CASSSTVLFYEQYF. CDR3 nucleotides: TGTGCCAGCAGCTCGACAGTTCTATTCTACGAGCAGTACTTC.

CDR3 bases: TGTGCCAGCAGGCTAGCGGGCGGGGAGCAGTACTTC. It codes for CASRLAGGEQYF. V and J are TRBV28 and TRBJ2-7, with 8 nucleotides matching TRBD2. The CDR3 sequence is 12 residues long. Trimming at V came to 6 bases and at J to 7 bases, leaving 5 bases not matched to a gene. Germline V lookup: CDR1 MDHEN, CDR2 SYDVKM.

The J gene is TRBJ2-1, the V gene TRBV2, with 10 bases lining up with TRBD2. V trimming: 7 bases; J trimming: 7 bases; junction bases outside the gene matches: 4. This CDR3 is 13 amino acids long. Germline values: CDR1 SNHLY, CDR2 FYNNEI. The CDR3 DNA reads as TGTGCCAGCAAAGCGGGAGGGGAGAATGAGCAGTTCTTC. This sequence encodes CASKAGGENEQFF.